This note documents a single T cell receptor beta chain sequence. The antigen it recognizes is unknown. Per-base qualities were not stored, and no clone one base away is much larger. The study tested focal radiation therapy combined with CTLA-4 blockade (ipilimumab) in patients with chemo-refractory metastatic non-small-cell lung cancer. The data were obtained in a study of radiotherapy plus CTLA-4 blockade in lung cancer (dated 2018 in TCRdb). Regarding the study in general: Among enrolled patients, 18% had an objective response and about 30% reached disease control. Study-wide conclusions, independent of this receptor: Increased serum interferon-beta after radiation, together with early dynamic changes in blood T cell clones, were reported to be the strongest predictors of response. After treatment with radiotherapy and ipilimumab, TCR clones that originated in tumors expanded in peripheral blood.

Receptor amplification or capture employed the immunoSEQ multiplex PCR assay. TCRdb provides this immuneACCESS table in a form limited to in-frame rearrangements. Some clones are lacking; in checked studies, under half of them reflect an unresolved V gene, and why the rest are absent is not known. This sample holds some 96,000 clones; around 88% were observed only once. In total, the top ten clones hold roughly 4.6% of the sample. The clonotype comes from a human donor with non-small cell lung cancer that progressed on radiotherapy plus ipilimumab. Here the sequenced sample was peripheral blood, taken from a patient treated with radiotherapy plus ipilimumab.

The CDR3 reads CASSISGGLYNEQFF. The DNA sequence is as follows: TGTGCCAGTAGTATATCAGGGGGTCTATACAATGAGCAGTTCTTC. The V and J genes are TRBV19 and TRBJ2-1, and TRBD1 matches 7 of the central bases. At the junction V is shortened by 2 bases and J by 4 bases; bases outside the gene matches: 5. The CDR3, cysteine through phenylalanine, is 15 amino acids long. Only the CDR3 portion is preserved as DNA: 45 bases, with reading frame beginning at the first base. In the germline V gene (reference sequence), CDR1 corresponds to LNHDA and CDR2 to SQIVND.